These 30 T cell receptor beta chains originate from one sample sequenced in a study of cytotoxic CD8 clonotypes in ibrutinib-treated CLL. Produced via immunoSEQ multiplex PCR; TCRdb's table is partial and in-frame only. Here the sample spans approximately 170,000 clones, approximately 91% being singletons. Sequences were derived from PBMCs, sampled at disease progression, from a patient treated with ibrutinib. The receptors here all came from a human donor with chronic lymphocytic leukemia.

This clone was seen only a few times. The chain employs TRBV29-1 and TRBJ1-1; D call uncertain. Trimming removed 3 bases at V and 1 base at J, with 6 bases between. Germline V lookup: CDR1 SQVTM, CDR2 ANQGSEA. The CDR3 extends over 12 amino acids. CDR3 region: CSVEPRNTEAFF. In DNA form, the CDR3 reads TGCAGCGTTGAGCCCAGGAACACTGAAGCTTTCTTT.

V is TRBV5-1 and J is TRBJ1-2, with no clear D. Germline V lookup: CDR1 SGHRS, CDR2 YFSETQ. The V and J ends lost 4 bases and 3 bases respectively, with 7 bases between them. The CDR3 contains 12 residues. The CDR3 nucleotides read TGCGCCAGCAGCCCGGACTACTATGGCTACACCTTC. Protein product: CASSPDYYGYTF.

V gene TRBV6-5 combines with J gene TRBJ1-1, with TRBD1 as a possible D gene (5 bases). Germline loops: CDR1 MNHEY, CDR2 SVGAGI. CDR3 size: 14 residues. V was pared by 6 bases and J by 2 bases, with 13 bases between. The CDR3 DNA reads TGTGCCAGCAGGGGGGTATTCGGAAACACTGAAGCTTTCTTT. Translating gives CASRGVFGNTEAFF.

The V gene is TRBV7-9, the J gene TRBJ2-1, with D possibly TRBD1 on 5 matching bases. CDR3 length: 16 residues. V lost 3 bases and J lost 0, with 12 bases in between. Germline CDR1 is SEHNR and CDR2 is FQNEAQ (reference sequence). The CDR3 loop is CASSFGDSYSYNEQFF. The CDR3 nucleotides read TGTGCCAGCAGCTTTGGAGACAGTTACTCCTACAATGAGCAGTTCTTC.

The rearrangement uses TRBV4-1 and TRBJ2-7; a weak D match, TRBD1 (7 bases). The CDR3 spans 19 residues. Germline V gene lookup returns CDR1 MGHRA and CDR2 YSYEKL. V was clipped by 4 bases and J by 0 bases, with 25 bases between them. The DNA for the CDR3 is TGCGCCAGCAGCCCCAGGGGGGCTCGCCAGGATAGCAGCTCCTACGAGCAGTACTTC. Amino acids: CASSPRGARQDSSSYEQYF.

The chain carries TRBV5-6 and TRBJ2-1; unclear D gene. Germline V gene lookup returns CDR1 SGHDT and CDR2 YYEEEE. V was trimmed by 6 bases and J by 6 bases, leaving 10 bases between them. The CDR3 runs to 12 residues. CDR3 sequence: CASTQIPNEQFF. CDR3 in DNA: TGTGCCAGCACCCAGATCCCCAATGAGCAGTTCTTC. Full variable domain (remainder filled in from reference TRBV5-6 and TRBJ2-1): DAGVTQSPTHLIKTRGQQVTLRCSPKSGHDTVSWYQQALGQGPQFIFQYYEEEERQRGNFPDRFSGHQFPNYSSELNVNALLLGDSALYLCASTQIPNEQFFGPGTRLTVL.

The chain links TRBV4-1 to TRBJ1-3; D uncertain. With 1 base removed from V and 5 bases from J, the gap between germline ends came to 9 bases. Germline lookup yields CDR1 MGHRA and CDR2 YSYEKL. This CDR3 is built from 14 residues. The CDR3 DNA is TGCGCCAGCAGCCAAGGACGAGGGAGAAACACCATATATTTT. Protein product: CASSQGRGRNTIYF.

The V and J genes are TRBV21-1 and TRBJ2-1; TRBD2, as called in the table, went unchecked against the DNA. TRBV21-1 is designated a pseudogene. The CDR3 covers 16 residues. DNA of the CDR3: TGTGCCAGCAACACCTTGCGGGAGGGAATCTACAATGAGCAGTTCTTC. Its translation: CASNTLREGIYNEQFF.

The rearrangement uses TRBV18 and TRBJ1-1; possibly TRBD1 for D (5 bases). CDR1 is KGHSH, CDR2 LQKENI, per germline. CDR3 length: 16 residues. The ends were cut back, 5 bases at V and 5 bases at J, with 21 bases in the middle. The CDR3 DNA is TGTGCCAGCTCAGGGGGTACGGGTGTGTCCTGGACTGAAGCTTTCTTT. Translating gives CASSGGTGVSWTEAFF.

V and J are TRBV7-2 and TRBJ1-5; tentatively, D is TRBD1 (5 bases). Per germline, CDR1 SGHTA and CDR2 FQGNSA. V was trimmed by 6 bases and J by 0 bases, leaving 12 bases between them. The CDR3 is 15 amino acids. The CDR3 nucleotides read TGTGCCAGCAGAGAAGTGGGGGGTAGCAATCAGCCCCAGCATTTT. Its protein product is CASREVGGSNQPQHF.

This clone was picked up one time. CDR3 loop: CASSLVRRDVAGFHEQYF. The CDR3 DNA follows: TGCGCCAGCAGCTTGGTTCGCCGGGACGTAGCGGGGTTTCATGAGCAGTACTTC. The chain combines TRBV5-1 with TRBJ2-7; 8 positions match TRBD2. With V trimmed by 0 bases and J by 7 bases, 18 bases remained unmatched. This CDR3 is built from 18 residues. Germline CDR1 is SGHRS and CDR2 is YFSETQ.

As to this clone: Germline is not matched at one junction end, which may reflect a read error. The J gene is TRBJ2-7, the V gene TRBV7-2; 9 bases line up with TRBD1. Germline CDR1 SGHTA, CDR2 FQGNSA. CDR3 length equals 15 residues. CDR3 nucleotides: TGTGCCAGCAGCTTAGCCGGGACAGGGTCCTCCGAGCAGTACTTC. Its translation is CASSLAGTGSSEQYF.

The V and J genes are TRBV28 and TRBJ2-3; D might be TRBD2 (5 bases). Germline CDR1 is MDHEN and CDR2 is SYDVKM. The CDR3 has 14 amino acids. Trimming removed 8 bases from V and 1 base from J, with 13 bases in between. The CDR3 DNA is TGTGCCAGCCCCGCACACGGGGGCACAGATACGCAGTATTTT. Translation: CASPAHGGTDTQYF.

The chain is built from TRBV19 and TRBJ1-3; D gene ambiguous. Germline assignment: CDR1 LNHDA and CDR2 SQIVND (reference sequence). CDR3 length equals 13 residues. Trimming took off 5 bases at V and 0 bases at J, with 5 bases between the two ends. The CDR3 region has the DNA TGTGCCAGTAGTTCCGGCTCTGGAAACACCATATATTTT. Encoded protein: CASSSGSGNTIYF.

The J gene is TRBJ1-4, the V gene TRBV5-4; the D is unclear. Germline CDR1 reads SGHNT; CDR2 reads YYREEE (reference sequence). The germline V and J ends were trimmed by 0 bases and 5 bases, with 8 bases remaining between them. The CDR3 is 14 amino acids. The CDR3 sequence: CASSLDRLNEKLFF. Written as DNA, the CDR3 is TGTGCCAGCAGCTTGGACAGATTAAATGAAAAACTGTTTTTT.

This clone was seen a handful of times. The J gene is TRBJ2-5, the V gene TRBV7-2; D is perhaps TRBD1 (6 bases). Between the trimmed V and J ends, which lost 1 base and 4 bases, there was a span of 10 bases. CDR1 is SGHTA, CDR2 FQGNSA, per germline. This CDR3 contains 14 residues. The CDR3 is CASSLDMGAETQYF. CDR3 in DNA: TGTGCCAGCAGCTTAGACATGGGGGCAGAGACCCAGTACTTC.

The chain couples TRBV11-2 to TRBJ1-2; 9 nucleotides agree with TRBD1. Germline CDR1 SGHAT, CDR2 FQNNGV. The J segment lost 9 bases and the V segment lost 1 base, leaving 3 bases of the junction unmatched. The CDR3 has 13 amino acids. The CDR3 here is CASSLGTGDRYTF. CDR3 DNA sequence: TGTGCCAGCAGCTTAGGGACAGGGGATCGCTACACCTTC.

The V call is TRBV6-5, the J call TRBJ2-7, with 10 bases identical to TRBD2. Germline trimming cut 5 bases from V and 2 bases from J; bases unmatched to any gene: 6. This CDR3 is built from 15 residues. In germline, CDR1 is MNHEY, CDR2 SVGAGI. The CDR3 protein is CASSTSGRGPYEQYF. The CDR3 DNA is TGTGCCAGCAGTACCAGCGGGAGGGGCCCCTACGAGCAGTACTTC.

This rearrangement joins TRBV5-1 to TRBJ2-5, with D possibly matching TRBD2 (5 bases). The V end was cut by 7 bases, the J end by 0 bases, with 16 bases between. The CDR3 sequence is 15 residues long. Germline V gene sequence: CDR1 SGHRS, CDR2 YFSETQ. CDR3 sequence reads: CASGLYGENQETQYF. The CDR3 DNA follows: TGCGCCAGCGGCCTTTACGGGGAAAACCAAGAGACCCAGTACTTC.

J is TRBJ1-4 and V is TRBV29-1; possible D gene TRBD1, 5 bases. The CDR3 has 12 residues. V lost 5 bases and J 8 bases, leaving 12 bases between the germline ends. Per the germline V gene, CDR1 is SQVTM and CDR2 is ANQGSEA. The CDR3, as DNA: TGCAGCGTTCCAGGGACCGGGGAAAAACTGTTTTTT. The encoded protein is CSVPGTGEKLFF.

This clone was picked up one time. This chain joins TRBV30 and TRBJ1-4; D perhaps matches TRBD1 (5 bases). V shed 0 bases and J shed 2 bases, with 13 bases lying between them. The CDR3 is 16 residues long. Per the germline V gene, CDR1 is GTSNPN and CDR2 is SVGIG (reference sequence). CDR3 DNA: TGTGCCTGGAGTGTACGGGGCCGGGGGACTAATGAAAAACTGTTTTTT. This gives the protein CAWSVRGRGTNEKLFF.

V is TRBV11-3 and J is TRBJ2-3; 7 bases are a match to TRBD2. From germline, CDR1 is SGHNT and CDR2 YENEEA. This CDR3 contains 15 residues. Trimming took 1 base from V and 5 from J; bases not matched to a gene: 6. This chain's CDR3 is CASSLGAGVVDTQYF. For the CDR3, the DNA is TGTGCCAGCAGCTTAGGTGCGGGAGTTGTAGATACGCAGTATTTT.

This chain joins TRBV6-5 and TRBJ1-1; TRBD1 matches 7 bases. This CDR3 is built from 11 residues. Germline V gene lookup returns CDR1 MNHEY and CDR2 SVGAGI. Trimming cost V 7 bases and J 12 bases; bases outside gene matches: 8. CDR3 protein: CASILQGKTFF. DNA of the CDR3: TGTGCCAGCATCCTACAGGGGAAGACTTTCTTT.

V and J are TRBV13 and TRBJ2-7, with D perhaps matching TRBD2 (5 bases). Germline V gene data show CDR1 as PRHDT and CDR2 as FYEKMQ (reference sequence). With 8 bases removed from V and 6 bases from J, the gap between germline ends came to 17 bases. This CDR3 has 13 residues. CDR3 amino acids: CASQTGISPEQYF. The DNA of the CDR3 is TGTGCCAGCCAAACCGGGATTTCCCCCGAGCAGTACTTC.

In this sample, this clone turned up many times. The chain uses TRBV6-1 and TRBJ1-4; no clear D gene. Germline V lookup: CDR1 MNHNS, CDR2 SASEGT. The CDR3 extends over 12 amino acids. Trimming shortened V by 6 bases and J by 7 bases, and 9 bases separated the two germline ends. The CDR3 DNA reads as TGTGCCAGCAGGGCTAGTCTTGAAAAACTGTTTTTT. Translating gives CASRASLEKLFF.

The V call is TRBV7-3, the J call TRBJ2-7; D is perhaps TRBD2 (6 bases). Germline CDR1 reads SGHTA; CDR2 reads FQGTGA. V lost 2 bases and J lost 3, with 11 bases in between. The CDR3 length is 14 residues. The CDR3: CASSLGGLLYEQYF. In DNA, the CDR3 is TGTGCCAGCAGCTTAGGAGGGCTCCTCTACGAGCAGTACTTC. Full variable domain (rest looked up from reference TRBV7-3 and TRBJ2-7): GAGVSQTPSNKVTEKGKYVELRCDPISGHTALYWYRQSLGQGPEFLIYFQGTGAADDSGLPNDRFFAVRPEGSVSTLKIQRTERGDSAVYLCASSLGGLLYEQYFGPGTRLTVT.

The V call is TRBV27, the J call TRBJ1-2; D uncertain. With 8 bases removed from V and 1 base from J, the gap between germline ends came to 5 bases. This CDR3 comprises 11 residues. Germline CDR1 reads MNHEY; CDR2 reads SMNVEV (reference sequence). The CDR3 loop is CASQSNYGYTF. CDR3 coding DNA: TGTGCCAGCCAAAGTAACTATGGCTACACCTTC.

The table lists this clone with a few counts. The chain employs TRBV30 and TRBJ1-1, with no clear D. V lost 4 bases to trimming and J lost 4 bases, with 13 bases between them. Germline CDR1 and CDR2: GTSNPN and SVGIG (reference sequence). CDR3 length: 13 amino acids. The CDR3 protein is CAWMRTPGTEAFF. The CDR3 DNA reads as TGTGCCTGGATGAGAACGCCGGGCACTGAAGCTTTCTTT.

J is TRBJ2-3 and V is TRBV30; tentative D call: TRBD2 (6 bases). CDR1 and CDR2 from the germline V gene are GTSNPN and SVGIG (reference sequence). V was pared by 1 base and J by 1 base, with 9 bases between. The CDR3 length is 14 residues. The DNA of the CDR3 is TGTGCCTGGAGTGGGACTACCGGCACAGATACGCAGTATTTT. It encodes CAWSGTTGTDTQYF.

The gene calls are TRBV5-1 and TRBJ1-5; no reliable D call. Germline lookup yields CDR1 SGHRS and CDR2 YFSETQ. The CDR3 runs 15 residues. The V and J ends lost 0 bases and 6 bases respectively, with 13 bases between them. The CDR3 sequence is CASSLESGVPQPQHF. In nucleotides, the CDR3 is TGCGCCAGCAGCTTGGAATCCGGGGTTCCTCAGCCCCAGCATTTT.